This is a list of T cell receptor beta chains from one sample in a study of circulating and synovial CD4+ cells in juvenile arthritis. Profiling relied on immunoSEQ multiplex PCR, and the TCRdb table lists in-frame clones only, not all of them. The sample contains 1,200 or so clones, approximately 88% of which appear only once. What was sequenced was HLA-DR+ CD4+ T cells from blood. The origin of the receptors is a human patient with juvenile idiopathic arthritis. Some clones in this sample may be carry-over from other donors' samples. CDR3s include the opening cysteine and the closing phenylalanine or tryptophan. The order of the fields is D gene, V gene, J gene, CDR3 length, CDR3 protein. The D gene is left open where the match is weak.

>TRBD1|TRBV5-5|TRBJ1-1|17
CASSLGPRTGGTTEAFF
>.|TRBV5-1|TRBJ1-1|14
CVSSLRNLNTEAFF
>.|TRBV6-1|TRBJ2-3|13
CASSDYRTDTQYF
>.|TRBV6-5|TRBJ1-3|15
CASSPNYFSGNTIYF
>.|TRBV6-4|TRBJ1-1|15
CASSDSLEGEAEAFF
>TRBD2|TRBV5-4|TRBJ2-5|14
CASSLGSGGVTQYF
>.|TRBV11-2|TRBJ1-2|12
CASSLGGGGYTF
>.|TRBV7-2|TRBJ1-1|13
CASSLRGNTEAFF
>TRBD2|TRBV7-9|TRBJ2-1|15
CASSYGLAGYNEQFF
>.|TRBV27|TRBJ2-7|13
CASSPRGSYEQYF
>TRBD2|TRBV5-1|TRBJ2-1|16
CASNINGASGYNEQFF
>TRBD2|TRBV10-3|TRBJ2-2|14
CAISGGGRNGELFF
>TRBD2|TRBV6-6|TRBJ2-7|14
CASSPGGAAREQYF
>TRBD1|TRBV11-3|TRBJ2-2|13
CASSLGQAGELFF
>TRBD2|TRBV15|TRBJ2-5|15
CATSIGPGGRETQYF
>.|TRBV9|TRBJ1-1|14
CASSAPPGGTEAFF
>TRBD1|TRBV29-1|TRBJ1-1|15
CSVEGDRESLTEAFF
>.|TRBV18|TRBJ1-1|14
CASSPNGQNTEAFF
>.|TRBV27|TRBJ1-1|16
CASSPLGQKGVTEAFF
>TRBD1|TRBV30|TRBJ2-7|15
CAWVKVGTGLYEQYF
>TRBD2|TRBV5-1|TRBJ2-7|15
CASSSFSGSSYEQYF
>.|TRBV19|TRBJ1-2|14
CASNLRAGYYGYTF
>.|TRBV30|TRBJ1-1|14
CASAFGQGNTEAFF
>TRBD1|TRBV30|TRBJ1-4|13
CAWGQGENEKLFF
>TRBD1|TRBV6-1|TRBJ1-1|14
CASSATGGIAEAFF
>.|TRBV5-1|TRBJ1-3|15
CASSLAGLGGNTIYF
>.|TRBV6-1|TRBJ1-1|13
CASRDYMNTEAFF
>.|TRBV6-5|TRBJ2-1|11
CASSYVYEQFF
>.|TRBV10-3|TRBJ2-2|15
CAISENRANTGELFF
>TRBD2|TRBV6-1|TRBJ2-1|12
CASSEPTSREFF
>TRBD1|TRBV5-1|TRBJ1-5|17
CASSLGPYRGRTQPQHF
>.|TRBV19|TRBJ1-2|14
CASSIGGVSFGYTF
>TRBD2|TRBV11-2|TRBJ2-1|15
CASSLGSSGSIEQFF
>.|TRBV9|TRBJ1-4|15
CASSGLGAADEKLFF
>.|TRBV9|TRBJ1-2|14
CASSVVQGWGGYTF
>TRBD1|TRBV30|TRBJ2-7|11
CALTGRYEQYF
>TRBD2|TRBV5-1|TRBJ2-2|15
CASSSTSANTGELFF
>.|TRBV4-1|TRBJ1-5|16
CASSQREVTSNQPQHF
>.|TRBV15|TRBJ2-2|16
CATSRQSAPSGGELFF
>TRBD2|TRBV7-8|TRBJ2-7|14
CASSALAEGYEQYF
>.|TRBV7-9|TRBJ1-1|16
CASSLARTVNNTEAFF
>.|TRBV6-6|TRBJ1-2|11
CASSSTYGYTF
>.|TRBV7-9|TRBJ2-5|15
CASSPLVAGEETQYF
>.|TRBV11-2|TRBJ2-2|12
CASSLSGGELFF
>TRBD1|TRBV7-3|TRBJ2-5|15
CASSKGQGGVETQYF
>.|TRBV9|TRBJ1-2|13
CASSRGGIPGYTF
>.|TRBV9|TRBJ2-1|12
CASSVSGNEQFF
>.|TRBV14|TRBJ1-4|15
CASSQAGVKVEKLFF
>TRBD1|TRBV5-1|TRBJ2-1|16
CASSGGQPTSYNEQFF
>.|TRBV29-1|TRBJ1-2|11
CSVDRGWGYTF